The 14 T cell receptor beta chains listed next were all sequenced from one sample in a study of human T cells and chemical hapten exposure. One entry per CDR3 protein, called by TCRdb with MiXCR from the RACE reads. This table holds some 84,000 distinct CDR3 sequences, about 10% found once. Stated time point: patch test 2, 6 weeks after DPC sensitization. The treatment: therapeutic diphenylcyclopropenone sensitization with weekly scalp DPC. The material sequenced was whole blood, taken in connection with sensitization to the hapten diphenylcyclopropenone (DPC). These receptors all come from a woman aged 45-60 years with alopecia areata. Some clones in this sample may be carry-over from other donors' samples.

As concerns this clonotype: A much larger clone lies one base from this, so it may be a read error. The chain links TRBV19 to TRBJ2-1, with a weak D call TRBD2 (5 bases). This CDR3 comprises 15 residues. Germline V gives CDR1 LNHDA, CDR2 SQIVND (reference sequence). V was clipped by 8 bases and J by 4 bases, with 18 bases between them. The CDR3 region is CASQTWGSAYNEQFF. The CDR3 DNA follows: TGTGCCAGTCAGACCTGGGGTAGCGCGTACAATGAGCAGTTCTTC.

The chain employs TRBV16 and TRBJ2-7, with 11 bases aligning to TRBD2. The CDR3 has 16 residues. CDR1 and CDR2 from the germline V gene are KGHSY and FQNENV. J lost 6 bases, V lost 4 bases, and 11 bases had no gene match. CDR3 in DNA: TGTGCCAGCAGCCCGCGTACCGTAGCGGGAGGGATCGAGCAGTACTTC. It encodes CASSPRTVAGGIEQYF. The complete variable domain, with remaining parts taken from reference TRBV16 and TRBJ2-7, reads GEEVAQTPKHLVRGEGQKAKLYCAPIKGHSYVFWYQQVLKNEFKFLISFQNENVFDETGMPKERFSAKCLPNSPCSLEIQATKLEDSAVYFCASSPRTVAGGIEQYFGPGTRLTVT.

This clonotype was recorded a few times. The J gene is TRBJ2-3, the V gene TRBV5-6; D is unresolved. V was shortened by 0 bases and J by 4 bases, with 6 bases between the two germline ends. Germline values: CDR1 SGHDT, CDR2 YYEEEE. This CDR3 has 13 amino acids. Here the CDR3 reads CASSLAPPDTQYF. The CDR3 nucleotides are TGTGCCAGCAGCTTGGCCCCCCCAGATACGCAGTATTTT.

This chain links TRBV5-6 with TRBJ1-1; D is unclear. The V gene's germline CDR1 is SGHDT and CDR2 YYEEEE. The CDR3 contains 11 residues. Trimming took off 4 bases at V and 5 bases at J, with 6 bases between the two ends. CDR3 loop: CASSQLTEAFF. The CDR3 coding sequence is TGTGCCAGCAGCCAACTGACTGAAGCTTTCTTT.

This rearrangement joins TRBV3-1 to TRBJ1-6; 8 bases line up with TRBD1. Germline values: CDR1 LGHDT, CDR2 YNNKEL (reference sequence). V lost 8 bases and J lost 10; bases outside the gene matches: 7. The CDR3 runs to 13 residues. In DNA form, the CDR3 reads TGTGCCAGCCGCGGGCCAGGGGGCTCACCCCTCCACTTT. Translation: CASRGPGGSPLHF.

This clonotype was found many times. The V gene is TRBV29-1, the J gene TRBJ1-1; no reliable D call. This CDR3 has 13 residues. Germline-derived CDR1 and CDR2 are SQVTM and ANQGSEA. V lost 5 bases and J lost 7, with 17 bases in between. CDR3 nucleotides: TGCAGCGTTCGACCCCACGGCACGGGTGAAGCTTTCTTT. Translated: CSVRPHGTGEAFF.

A note on this clonotype: This could be a read error, since a much larger clone is one nucleotide away. This chain links TRBV2 with TRBJ2-7; possible D gene TRBD2, 6 bases. This CDR3 has 15 amino acids. The V end lost 4 bases, the J end lost 0 bases, and 13 bases lay between the germline ends. Germline V lookup: CDR1 SNHLY, CDR2 FYNNEI. The CDR3 DNA is TGTGCCAGCAGTGTACCGGGACTGGTCTCCTACGAGCAGTACTTC. As protein: CASSVPGLVSYEQYF.

This clonotype was seen ten or more times. The chain employs TRBV7-9 and TRBJ2-7, with D uncertain. The V and J ends lost 0 bases and 3 bases respectively, with 15 bases between them. Germline CDR1 reads SEHNR; CDR2 reads FQNEAQ (reference sequence). The CDR3 has 16 amino acids. This chain's CDR3 is CASSLAPRARYYEQYF. The CDR3 region has the DNA TGTGCCAGCAGCTTAGCCCCGAGAGCACGGTACTACGAGCAGTACTTC.

The chain employs TRBV18 and TRBJ2-7; possibly TRBD2 for D (5 bases). V was pared by 3 bases and J by 6 bases, with 12 bases between. CDR3 length: 13 amino acids. CDR1 is KGHSH, CDR2 LQKENI, per germline. The DNA for the CDR3 is TGTGCCAGCTCACCGAGTATTAGCGCCGAGCAGTACTTC. Translated, it gives CASSPSISAEQYF.

The chain uses TRBV6-6 and TRBJ1-1, with D uncertain. CDR3 length: 18 amino acids. Germline values: CDR1 MNHNY, CDR2 SVGAGI (reference sequence). Trimming removed 6 bases from V and 4 bases from J, with 27 bases in between. This chain's CDR3 is CASSPTKRAFQRGTEAFF. The CDR3 DNA is TGTGCCAGCAGCCCGACCAAAAGAGCCTTCCAGCGAGGCACTGAAGCTTTCTTT.

This chain links TRBV3-2 with TRBJ2-1; the DNA was not used to check the table's D call, TRBD2. TRBV3-2 is a recognized pseudogene. This CDR3 is 14 amino acids long. The CDR3 loop is CASSQELADNEQFF. The CDR3 coding sequence is TGTGCCAGCAGCCAAGAACTAGCGGACAATGAGCAGTTCTTC.

This clonotype has a handful of counts. The J gene is TRBJ2-3, the V gene TRBV6-6, with D unclear. The CDR3 runs 13 residues. Germline V CDR1 and CDR2: MNHNY, SVGAGI (reference sequence). Trimming left V 2 bases short and J 0 bases short, with 3 bases between. The CDR3 is CASSYPSTDTQYF. The DNA of the CDR3 is TGTGCCAGCAGTTACCCTAGCACAGATACGCAGTATTTT.

The chain combines TRBV6-2 or TRBV6-3 with TRBJ2-1, with 8 nucleotides matching TRBD2. The trim removed 5 bases at V and 8 bases at J, leaving 14 bases unmatched. The CDR3 consists of 16 residues. Germline CDR1 and CDR2: MNHEY and SVGEGT. The CDR3 reads CASSEDAGGPRDEQFF. CDR3 nucleotide sequence: TGTGCCAGCAGTGAGGATGCGGGGGGCCCCAGGGATGAGCAGTTCTTC.

The chain joins TRBV12-3 or TRBV12-4 to TRBJ2-1; D is unresolved. V lost 3 bases to trimming and J lost 2 bases, with 5 bases between them. The CDR3 runs 13 residues. The CDR3 DNA follows: TGTGCCAGCAGTTTGGGGACCTACAATGAGCAGTTCTTC. Translating gives CASSLGTYNEQFF.